What follows are 20 T cell receptor beta chains derived from one specimen sequenced in a study of blood T cell repertoires in COVID-19. Sequenced by immunoSEQ multiplex PCR; TCRdb stores in-frame clones only, minus some. The sample holds approximately 160,000 clones, approximately 80% seen once. The specimen sequenced was peripheral blood. The receptors here all came from a woman aged 80 or older with active or convalescent COVID-19.

V gene TRBV6-5 combines with J gene TRBJ1-5; D might be TRBD1 (5 bases). The CDR3 contains 14 residues. Germline assignment: CDR1 MNHEY and CDR2 SVGAGI. The ends were cut back, 3 bases at V and 3 bases at J, with 9 bases in the middle. Here the CDR3 DNA reads TGTGCCAGCAGTTATAGGGGTGACAATCAGCCCCAGCATTTT. Translation gives CASSYRGDNQPQHF.

The CDR3 DNA follows: TGTGCCAGCAGCCGAGAGATGGGGGCTGCTGGAAACACCATATATTTT. Its protein product is CASSREMGAAGNTIYF. The chain carries TRBV7-6 and TRBJ1-3; TRBD1 might be the D (6 bases). From germline, CDR1 is SGHVS and CDR2 FNYEAQ. The V end was cut by 5 bases, the J end by 2 bases, with 16 bases between. CDR3 length equals 16 residues.

This sequence joins TRBV7-2 and TRBJ1-1, with 10 positions matching TRBD1. V trimming: 4 bases; J trimming: 0 bases; junction bases outside the gene matches: 8. The CDR3 has 17 amino acids. The germline gives CDR1 SGHTA, CDR2 FQGNSA. CDR3 sequence: CASSSRGQGIVNTEAFF. The CDR3 DNA reads TGTGCCAGCAGCTCGAGGGGACAGGGGATCGTGAACACTGAAGCTTTCTTT. The full variable domain, with the rest looked up from reference TRBV7-2 and TRBJ1-1, is GAGVSQSPSNKVTEKGKDVELRCDPISGHTALYWYRQSLGQGLEFLIYFQGNSAPDKSGLPSDRFSAERTGGSVSTLTIQRTQQEDSAVYLCASSSRGQGIVNTEAFFGQGTRLTVV.

The genes are TRBV19 and TRBJ1-5; weak D call: TRBD1 (5 bases). The germline V gene has CDR1 LNHDA and CDR2 SQIVND (reference sequence). CDR3 length: 12 residues. V lost 7 bases to trimming and J lost 7 bases, with 11 bases between them. CDR3 residues: CASNDSGQPQHF. The CDR3 DNA reads TGTGCCAGTAATGACAGTGGCCAGCCCCAGCATTTT.

The genes are TRBV19 and TRBJ2-3; 16 bases line up with TRBD2. The CDR3 extends over 17 amino acids. After removal of 8 bases from V and 7 bases from J, the junction contained 12 bases not matched to a gene. CDR1 and CDR2 from the germline V gene are LNHDA and SQIVND (reference sequence). The CDR3 DNA is TGTGCCAGTGCTCCGGGACTAGCGGGGGGGCCTGGTAATACGCAGTATTTT. Protein sequence: CASAPGLAGGPGNTQYF.

A note on this clone: A read error may produce the germline difference seen at one junction end. The chain uses TRBV7-3 and TRBJ2-1; D uncertain. CDR3 length: 13 residues. Per the germline V gene, CDR1 is SGHTA and CDR2 is FQGTGA. This chain's CDR3 is CASSVTTYGEQFF. The CDR3 nucleotides are TGTGCCAGCAGCGTAACGACTTACGGTGAGCAGTTCTTC.

This chain joins TRBV9 and TRBJ1-1; the D is unclear. The CDR3 has 14 amino acids. Germline assignment: CDR1 SGDLS and CDR2 YYNGEE. V gave up 4 bases and J gave up 0 bases, with 10 bases separating them. The CDR3 loop reads CASSRNTLNTEAFF. CDR3 coding DNA: TGTGCCAGCAGCAGAAACACCTTGAACACTGAAGCTTTCTTT.

V and J are TRBV12-5 and TRBJ1-1, with D maybe TRBD1 (5 bases). The CDR3 extends over 14 amino acids. The V and J ends lost 9 bases and 0 bases respectively, with 14 bases between them. Germline values: CDR1 LGHNT, CDR2 FRNRAP. CDR3 residues: CASGQGLMNTEAFF. CDR3 bases: TGTGCTAGCGGGCAGGGTCTCATGAACACTGAAGCTTTCTTT.

The chain employs TRBV19 and TRBJ1-4; unclear D gene. This CDR3 is 14 amino acids long. Trimming removed 3 bases from V and 6 bases from J, with 11 bases in between. Germline V CDR1 and CDR2: LNHDA, SQIVND (reference sequence). The CDR3 loop is CASSIWQPDEKLFF. In DNA form, the CDR3 reads TGTGCCAGTAGTATCTGGCAACCAGATGAAAAACTGTTTTTT.

The chain combines TRBV3-1 (or the pseudogene TRBV3-2) with TRBJ1-4; no reliable D call. Germline V gives CDR1 LGHDT, CDR2 YNNKEL (reference sequence). The CDR3 is made up of 16 amino acids. Deletions cut 0 bases from V and 3 bases from J, with 11 bases between. DNA of the CDR3: TGTGCCAGCAGCCAAGATAGGAGGGTGGCTAATGAAAAACTGTTTTTT. Its translation: CASSQDRRVANEKLFF.

The chain recombines TRBV9 with TRBJ2-3; TRBD2 matches at 8 bases. The germline CDR1 and CDR2 sequences are SGDLS and YYNGEE. This CDR3 region has 13 residues. V shed 3 bases, J shed 5 bases, and the junction held 2 bases outside the gene matches. CDR3 nucleotides: TGTGCCAGCAGCGGGACTAGCCAAGATACGCAGTATTTT. This sequence encodes CASSGTSQDTQYF.

This clone was picked up one time. The CDR3 sequence is CASSQTGDAGELFF. The CDR3 region has the DNA TGCGCCAGCAGTCAAACAGGGGATGCCGGGGAGCTGTTTTTT. J is TRBJ2-2 and V is TRBV23-1, with 7 bases aligning to TRBD1. TRBV23-1 is noted as an ORF with a role that remains uncertain. Trimming took 2 bases from V and 6 from J; bases not matched to a gene: 3. The CDR3 extends over 14 amino acids.

The J gene is TRBJ1-1, the V gene TRBV5-1; 7 positions match TRBD1. V shed 4 bases and J 4 bases; nucleotides not matched to a gene: 10. Per germline, CDR1 SGHRS and CDR2 YFSETQ. The CDR3 consists of 15 residues. CDR3 DNA sequence: TGCGCCAGCAGCGACTTAAGGGGGCGTACCACTGAAGCTTTCTTT. Its protein is CASSDLRGRTTEAFF.

V is TRBV6-5 and J is TRBJ2-1; 12 bases line up with TRBD1. The V gene end was trimmed by 1 base and the J gene end by 9 bases; junction bases not matched to a gene: 7. Germline lookup yields CDR1 MNHEY and CDR2 SVGAGI. The CDR3 runs 16 residues. The CDR3, as DNA: TGTGCCAGCAGTTACTTTTCCGGGACAGGGGGCATTGAGCAGTTCTTC. Its protein is CASSYFSGTGGIEQFF.

This clone was detected a few times. The rearrangement joins TRBV7-2 to TRBJ1-1; D is unresolved. The CDR3 consists of 14 residues. V was pared by 1 base and J by 5 bases, with 11 bases between. Per germline, CDR1 SGHTA and CDR2 FQGNSA. As DNA, the CDR3 is TGTGCCAGCAGCTTAGGTTCAGGTGGGACTGAAGCTTTCTTT. Translation: CASSLGSGGTEAFF.

This clone was detected many times. This chain joins TRBV19 and TRBJ1-6; D ambiguous. Germline CDR1 reads LNHDA; CDR2 reads SQIVND (reference sequence). Deletions cut 3 bases from V and 10 bases from J, with 16 bases between. This CDR3 has 15 amino acids. DNA of the CDR3: TGTGCCAGTAGTATTCTTGAGGCGGGGAGATCACCCCTCCACTTT. It codes for CASSILEAGRSPLHF.

This chain connects TRBV7-2 to TRBJ2-5, with 12 bases identical to TRBD2. This CDR3 spans 17 amino acids. Germline CDR1 SGHTA, CDR2 FQGNSA. With 5 bases clipped from V and 6 bases from J, the junction kept 13 bases outside the gene matches. The CDR3 DNA is TGTGCCAGCAGCCCGACTAGCGGGGGCTTGGGGGCTAAGACCCAGTACTTC. Translation gives CASSPTSGGLGAKTQYF.

The gene calls are TRBV7-9 and TRBJ2-2, with TRBD1 matching 8 bases. In germline, CDR1 is SEHNR, CDR2 FQNEAQ (reference sequence). The CDR3 extends over 16 amino acids. J was trimmed by 4 bases and V by 2 bases; bases with no gene match: 6. The CDR3 sequence: CASSLSRGLFTGELFF. The CDR3, as DNA: TGTGCCAGCAGCTTAAGCAGGGGGCTGTTCACCGGGGAGCTGTTTTTT.

The chain employs TRBV4-3 and TRBJ1-1; 8 bases agree with TRBD1. Trimming took 3 bases from V and 4 from J; bases not matched to a gene: 10. Germline V CDR1 and CDR2: LGHNA, YSLEER. The length of the CDR3 is 16 residues. Written as DNA, the CDR3 is TGCGCCAGCAGCCACAGACAGGGGCCACTCCCCACTGAAGCTTTCTTT. It translates to CASSHRQGPLPTEAFF.

DNA for the CDR3: TGTGCCAGCAGCCGGAGTCCTAATGAAAAACTGTTTTTT. It yields the protein CASSRSPNEKLFF. The V and J genes are TRBV6-5 and TRBJ1-4; no firm D call. The CDR3 is 13 amino acids. CDR1 and CDR2 (germline): MNHEY, SVGAGI. Trimming shortened V by 6 bases and J by 3 bases, and 8 bases separated the two germline ends.